These 14 T cell receptor beta chains came from one sample sequenced in a study of cytomegalovirus exposure and HLA in healthy donors. Primers: 60 Vbeta forward and 13 Jbeta reverse. This table comes from immunoSEQ multiplex PCR, and its TCRdb copy is limited to in-frame clones, with some not included. The top ten clones hold 6% to 8.5% of a sample with some 150,000 clones, roughly 63% of them seen once. Sequencing was done on a sample of PBMCs. Every receptor here comes from a woman in her sixties or seventies in good health and CMV-seropositive.

This clone has just one count. The rearrangement uses TRBV28 and TRBJ1-5; no clear D. Looked up from germline, CDR1 is MDHEN and CDR2 is SYDVKM. CDR3 size: 15 residues. The ends were cut back, 5 bases at V and 2 bases at J, with 13 bases in the middle. Here the CDR3 DNA reads TGTGCCAGCAGTGGGGAGGCGGGTCGCAATCAGCCCCAGCATTTT. It specifies CASSGEAGRNQPQHF.

The count of this clone is one. V and J are TRBV5-1 and TRBJ2-7; D perhaps matches TRBD1 (5 bases). V was shortened by 4 bases and J by 2 bases, with 16 bases between the two germline ends. The CDR3 totals 15 residues. CDR1 is SGHRS, CDR2 YFSETQ, per germline. CDR3 bases: TGCGCCAGCAGCCAAGGGATGTCGACAGCCTACGAGCAGTACTTC. This sequence encodes CASSQGMSTAYEQYF.

The chain is built from TRBV9 and TRBJ2-1, with a possible D match to TRBD2 (5 bases). The germline V gene encodes CDR1 SGDLS and CDR2 YYNGEE. Trimming stripped 0 bases from V and 8 bases from J, with 15 bases between. The CDR3 sequence is 15 residues long. The CDR3 reads CASSVEGGSRHEQFF. The DNA of the CDR3 is TGTGCCAGCAGCGTAGAAGGAGGTAGTCGCCATGAGCAGTTCTTC.

The chain uses TRBV5-1 and TRBJ2-2; D is undetermined. The CDR3 runs 15 residues. V was trimmed by 0 bases and J by 0 bases, leaving 6 bases between them. Per germline, CDR1 SGHRS and CDR2 YFSETQ. CDR3 in amino acids: CASSLVQSNTGELFF. The CDR3 DNA reads TGCGCCAGCAGCTTGGTTCAGTCGAACACCGGGGAGCTGTTTTTT.

The V gene is TRBV6-5, the J gene TRBJ2-7; 8 bases align to TRBD2. With 6 bases clipped from V and 3 bases from J, the junction kept 10 bases outside the gene matches. CDR1 is MNHEY, CDR2 SVGAGI, per germline. This CDR3 contains 15 residues. CDR3 bases: TGTGCCAGCAGGGCGCTAGCGGGTAAATTCTACGAGCAGTACTTC. It translates to CASRALAGKFYEQYF.

The CDR3 protein is CASSPLGSGGPDNEQFF. CDR3 coding DNA: TGCGCCAGCAGCCCGTTAGGGTCGGGAGGGCCGGACAATGAGCAGTTCTTC. The rearrangement joins TRBV4-3 to TRBJ2-1, with 8 bases fitting TRBD2. The CDR3 totals 17 residues. J lost 5 bases, V lost 4 bases, and 13 bases had no gene match. The germline CDR1 and CDR2 sequences are LGHNA and YSLEER.

The chain is built from TRBV4-3 and TRBJ2-1; 12 nucleotides agree with TRBD2. V gave up 4 bases and J gave up 6 bases; unmatched junction bases: 4. The germline V gene has CDR1 LGHNA and CDR2 YSLEER. The CDR3 is 15 residues long. This chain's CDR3 is CASSPGLAGFNEQFF. The CDR3 DNA follows: TGCGCCAGCAGCCCGGGACTAGCGGGTTTCAATGAGCAGTTCTTC.

The chain is built from TRBV18 and TRBJ2-1; 13 bases are shared with TRBD2. Trimming at V came to 4 bases and at J to 5 bases, leaving 2 bases not matched to a gene. This CDR3 is 15 amino acids long. CDR1 and CDR2 (germline): KGHSH, LQKENI. For the CDR3, the DNA is TGTGCCAGCTCACGCGGGACTAGCGGGAACAATGAGCAGTTCTTC. Protein: CASSRGTSGNNEQFF.

The CDR3 sequence is CAGTGGFMADTQYF. The CDR3 DNA follows: TGTGCCGGGACAGGGGGATTCATGGCAGATACGCAGTATTTT. The chain joins TRBV2 to TRBJ2-3, with 11 bases aligning to TRBD1. Trimming removed 11 bases from V and 4 bases from J; junction bases left unmatched: 8. Germline values: CDR1 SNHLY, CDR2 FYNNEI. The CDR3 loop spans 14 amino acids.

V gene TRBV27 combines with J gene TRBJ2-7; TRBD1 matches 9 bases. This CDR3 is 15 amino acids long. Per the germline V gene, CDR1 is MNHEY and CDR2 is SMNVEV (reference sequence). V trimming: 8 bases; J trimming: 3 bases; junction bases outside the gene matches: 11. DNA of the CDR3: TGTGCCAGCTCCCCAGCCGGGACAGGGATCTACGAGCAGTACTTC. Its translation: CASSPAGTGIYEQYF.

V gene TRBV5-1 combines with J gene TRBJ1-5; D unclear. The V end was cut by 2 bases, the J end by 0 bases, with 6 bases between. The CDR3 consists of 14 residues. Germline V gene lookup returns CDR1 SGHRS and CDR2 YFSETQ. The CDR3 coding sequence is TGCGCCAGCAGCTTAGAGGGTAGCAATCAGCCCCAGCATTTT. This sequence encodes CASSLEGSNQPQHF.

V usage is TRBV19 and J usage is TRBJ2-1; D not certain. Germline V lookup: CDR1 LNHDA, CDR2 SQIVND (reference sequence). The CDR3 loop spans 11 amino acids. Trimming left V 3 bases short and J 9 bases short, with 6 bases between. The CDR3 DNA reads as TGTGCCAGTAGTATTAGTAGTGAGCAGTTCTTC. Its translation: CASSISSEQFF.

V and J are TRBV7-6 and TRBJ2-1, with D possibly being TRBD1 (5 bases). Germline lookup yields CDR1 SGHVS and CDR2 FNYEAQ. There are 16 residues in the CDR3. The V end lost 5 bases, the J end lost 4 bases, and 18 bases lay between the germline ends. The CDR3 loop is CASSKPTAGPYNEQFF. The DNA of the CDR3 is TGTGCCAGCAGCAAACCGACAGCTGGGCCATACAATGAGCAGTTCTTC.

There are a few counts of this clone. The rearrangement links TRBV28 to TRBJ2-3; 9 nucleotides line up with TRBD1. The germline V gene encodes CDR1 MDHEN and CDR2 SYDVKM. The V segment lost 6 bases and the J segment 2 bases; nucleotides outside the gene matches: 15. This CDR3 comprises 18 residues. The CDR3: CASRPGQGTRSATDTQYF. DNA of the CDR3: TGTGCCAGCAGACCGGGACAGGGAACTAGATCGGCCACAGATACGCAGTATTTT.